The rows below give T cell receptor beta chains drawn from one sample of a study of identical twins. TCRdb used MiXCR to reprocess the 5' RACE reads, holding one entry per CDR3 protein. This sample has a few hundred thousand distinct CDR3 sequences, with just under 10% found just once. These data also featured in a second study, about yellow fever vaccine responses in identical twins.

Sequencing was carried out using PBMCs. The receptors originated from a woman between 18 and 30 years old in good health. Both conserved end residues are part of each CDR3. Each record gives: V gene, J gene, D gene, clone size, CDR3 length, CDR3 protein, CDR3 DNA. A D gene is named only where the DNA matches it firmly. A clone size is listed for some rows: how often the clone was seen (once, few, many), or a class if it is expanded.

v_gene: TRBV7-9
j_gene: TRBJ1-1
d_gene: TRBD1
abundance: many
len: 13
CDR3aa: CASSLEGGSRAFF
CDR3nt: TGTGCCAGCAGCTTAGAAGGGGGCTCCCGAGCTTTCTTT

v_gene: TRBV29-1
j_gene: TRBJ1-3
d_gene: TRBD1
abundance: many
len: 14
CDR3aa: CSVAQTGGSNTIYF
CDR3nt: TGCAGCGTTGCCCAGACAGGGGGCTCTAACACCATATATTTT

v_gene: TRBV5-1
j_gene: TRBJ1-6
d_gene: -
abundance: -
len: 15
CDR3aa: CASSLTSSDNSPLHF
CDR3nt: TGCGCCAGCAGCTTGACATCCAGCGATAATTCACCCCTCCACTTT

v_gene: TRBV15
j_gene: TRBJ1-5
d_gene: -
abundance: -
len: 17
CDR3aa: CATSRESTGNGNQPQHF
CDR3nt: TGTGCCACCAGCAGAGAATCTACAGGGAACGGGAATCAGCCCCAGCATTTT

v_gene: TRBV5-1
j_gene: TRBJ2-1
d_gene: -
abundance: few
len: 13
CDR3aa: CASSREGVNEQFF
CDR3nt: TGCGCCAGCAGCCGCGAGGGGGTTAATGAGCAGTTCTTC

v_gene: TRBV4-2
j_gene: TRBJ2-7
d_gene: -
abundance: -
len: 13
CDR3aa: CASSQVSYQEQYF
CDR3nt: TGTGCCAGCAGCCAAGTTAGTTATCAGGAGCAGTACTTC

v_gene: TRBV12-3/TRBV12-4
j_gene: TRBJ2-3
d_gene: -
abundance: many
len: 12
CDR3aa: CASSFYTDTQYF
CDR3nt: TGTGCCAGCAGTTTCTACACAGATACGCAGTATTTT

v_gene: TRBV5-1
j_gene: TRBJ2-5
d_gene: TRBD1
abundance: -
len: 17
CDR3aa: CASSLGARTGGQETQYF
CDR3nt: TGCGCCAGCAGCTTGGGAGCCCGGACAGGGGGCCAAGAGACCCAGTACTTC

v_gene: TRBV15
j_gene: TRBJ2-2
d_gene: -
abundance: many
len: 19
CDR3aa: CATSRDHFRGAGNTGELFF
CDR3nt: TGTGCCACCAGCAGAGATCACTTTAGGGGAGCGGGGAACACCGGGGAGCTGTTTTTT

v_gene: TRBV5-6
j_gene: TRBJ1-6
d_gene: TRBD1
abundance: -
len: 15
CDR3aa: CASSFYRGIGSPLHF
CDR3nt: TGTGCCAGCAGCTTTTACAGGGGTATCGGTTCACCCCTCCACTTT

v_gene: TRBV5-1
j_gene: TRBJ2-1
d_gene: TRBD2
abundance: few
len: 16
CDR3aa: CASGDLAGSSYNEQFF
CDR3nt: TGCGCCAGCGGCGACCTAGCGGGAAGCTCCTACAATGAGCAGTTCTTC

v_gene: TRBV12-3/TRBV12-4
j_gene: TRBJ1-5
d_gene: -
abundance: -
len: 16
CDR3aa: CASSLTTGPGNQPQHF
CDR3nt: TGTGCCAGCAGTTTAACCACAGGCCCCGGCAATCAGCCCCAGCATTTT

v_gene: TRBV24-1
j_gene: TRBJ2-3
d_gene: -
abundance: -
len: 14
CDR3aa: CATSDPSGPDTQYF
CDR3nt: TGTGCCACCAGTGATCCGTCGGGCCCAGATACGCAGTATTTT

v_gene: TRBV28
j_gene: TRBJ2-1
d_gene: TRBD2
abundance: -
len: 15
CDR3aa: CASSPGTSGANEQFF
CDR3nt: TGTGCCAGCAGCCCCGGGACTAGCGGAGCCAATGAGCAGTTCTTC

v_gene: TRBV25-1
j_gene: TRBJ2-1
d_gene: TRBD2
abundance: many
len: 13
CDR3aa: CASSSGSPAEQFF
CDR3nt: TGTGCCAGCTCCAGCGGGAGCCCCGCTGAGCAGTTCTTC

v_gene: TRBV20-1
j_gene: TRBJ2-1
d_gene: TRBD2
abundance: -
len: 16
CDR3aa: CSARPRLAGGRGEQFF
CDR3nt: TGCAGTGCTCGCCCCCGACTAGCGGGAGGGCGGGGGGAGCAGTTCTTC

v_gene: TRBV5-1
j_gene: TRBJ2-1
d_gene: TRBD2
abundance: many
len: 14
CDR3aa: CASSLGLGVNEQFF
CDR3nt: TGCGCCAGCAGCCTAGGACTAGGGGTTAATGAGCAGTTCTTC

v_gene: TRBV27
j_gene: TRBJ2-1
d_gene: -
abundance: many
len: 16
CDR3aa: CASSGTRKGSYNEQFF
CDR3nt: TGTGCCAGCAGTGGAACCCGCAAGGGCTCCTACAATGAGCAGTTCTTC

v_gene: TRBV20-1
j_gene: TRBJ2-1
d_gene: TRBD2
abundance: many
len: 12
CDR3aa: CSGGSGSEEQFF
CDR3nt: TGCAGTGGGGGTAGCGGGAGTGAAGAGCAGTTCTTC

v_gene: TRBV5-6
j_gene: TRBJ2-7
d_gene: -
abundance: -
len: 14
CDR3aa: CASSLGSETYEQYF
CDR3nt: TGTGCCAGCAGCTTGGGGTCTGAAACCTACGAGCAGTACTTC

v_gene: TRBV7-9
j_gene: TRBJ2-1
d_gene: -
abundance: few
len: 11
CDR3aa: CASSNSYEQFF
CDR3nt: TGTGCCAGCAGCAACTCATATGAGCAGTTCTTC

v_gene: TRBV6-5
j_gene: TRBJ2-3
d_gene: -
abundance: many
len: 15
CDR3aa: CASSYGQVSTDTQYF
CDR3nt: TGTGCCAGCAGTTACGGGCAGGTTTCAACAGATACGCAGTATTTT

v_gene: TRBV29-1
j_gene: TRBJ2-7
d_gene: TRBD1
abundance: few
len: 13
CDR3aa: CSVEGQVSYEQYF
CDR3nt: TGCAGCGTTGAGGGACAGGTTTCTTACGAGCAGTACTTC

v_gene: TRBV7-8
j_gene: TRBJ1-4
d_gene: -
abundance: few
len: 15
CDR3aa: CASSSNDRLSEKLFF
CDR3nt: TGTGCCAGCAGCTCAAATGACAGATTAAGTGAAAAACTGTTTTTT

v_gene: TRBV7-2
j_gene: TRBJ2-5
d_gene: -
abundance: few
len: 15
CDR3aa: CASLSRGGLGETQYF
CDR3nt: TGTGCCAGCCTTTCCCGGGGCGGATTAGGAGAGACCCAGTACTTC

v_gene: TRBV20-1
j_gene: TRBJ2-3
d_gene: -
abundance: few
len: 16
CDR3aa: CSARDLSGTHTDTQYF
CDR3nt: TGCAGTGCTAGAGATCTATCCGGGACCCACACAGATACGCAGTATTTT

v_gene: TRBV2
j_gene: TRBJ2-1
d_gene: -
abundance: -
len: 13
CDR3aa: CASTSANWDEQFF
CDR3nt: TGTGCCAGCACATCAGCTAACTGGGATGAGCAGTTCTTC

v_gene: TRBV7-2
j_gene: TRBJ2-2
d_gene: -
abundance: many
len: 15
CDR3aa: CASSLGPMNTGELFF
CDR3nt: TGTGCCAGCAGCTTAGGGCCTATGAACACCGGGGAGCTGTTTTTT

v_gene: TRBV4-2
j_gene: TRBJ1-6
d_gene: -
abundance: many
len: 15
CDR3aa: CASSQDPGHNSPLHF
CDR3nt: TGTGCCAGCAGCCAAGATCCGGGGCACAATTCACCCCTCCACTTT

v_gene: TRBV6-5
j_gene: TRBJ2-5
d_gene: -
abundance: -
len: 12
CDR3aa: CASQGGQETQYF
CDR3nt: TGTGCCAGCCAGGGGGGGCAAGAGACCCAGTACTTC

v_gene: TRBV24-1
j_gene: TRBJ2-3
d_gene: -
abundance: many
len: 14
CDR3aa: CATSGQGEVDTQYF
CDR3nt: TGTGCCACCAGTGGACAAGGGGAGGTAGATACGCAGTATTTT

v_gene: TRBV7-3
j_gene: TRBJ2-1
d_gene: -
abundance: few
len: 16
CDR3aa: CASSQLGGATGFEQFF
CDR3nt: TGTGCCAGCAGCCAATTAGGGGGGGCGACAGGATTCGAGCAGTTCTTC

v_gene: TRBV7-2
j_gene: TRBJ2-5
d_gene: -
abundance: many
len: 14
CDR3aa: CASSLVGVQETQYF
CDR3nt: TGTGCCAGCAGCTTAGTTGGGGTCCAAGAGACCCAGTACTTC

v_gene: TRBV5-1
j_gene: TRBJ1-1
d_gene: -
abundance: -
len: 16
CDR3aa: CASSLAQGLGSTEAFF
CDR3nt: TGCGCCAGCAGCTTGGCCCAGGGGCTAGGGAGCACTGAAGCTTTCTTT

v_gene: TRBV12-3/TRBV12-4
j_gene: TRBJ2-2
d_gene: -
abundance: few
len: 14
CDR3aa: CASSDPLGTGELFF
CDR3nt: TGTGCCAGCAGCGATCCGTTAGGCACCGGGGAGCTGTTTTTT

v_gene: TRBV29-1
j_gene: TRBJ2-5
d_gene: TRBD2
abundance: few
len: 12
CDR3aa: CSVGGGSETQYF
CDR3nt: TGCAGCGTTGGGGGGGGTTCGGAGACCCAGTACTTC

v_gene: TRBV20-1
j_gene: TRBJ2-5
d_gene: -
abundance: few
len: 14
CDR3aa: CSAVGPGPQETQYF
CDR3nt: TGCAGCGCCGTTGGTCCTGGCCCCCAAGAGACCCAGTACTTC

v_gene: TRBV24-1
j_gene: TRBJ2-6
d_gene: TRBD1
abundance: -
len: 16
CDR3aa: CATSERGQGTANVLTF
CDR3nt: TGTGCCACCAGTGAGCGGGGACAGGGTACGGCCAACGTCCTGACTTTC

v_gene: TRBV13
j_gene: TRBJ2-3
d_gene: -
abundance: few
len: 16
CDR3aa: CASSLQVSRDPDTQYF
CDR3nt: TGTGCCAGCAGCTTACAAGTCTCCCGGGACCCAGATACGCAGTATTTT

v_gene: TRBV18
j_gene: TRBJ2-3
d_gene: -
abundance: once
len: 13
CDR3aa: CASSPINSDTQYF
CDR3nt: TGTGCCAGCTCACCGATAAACTCAGATACGCAGTATTTT

v_gene: TRBV20-1
j_gene: TRBJ2-3
d_gene: -
abundance: many
len: 11
CDR3aa: CSAPHGDTQYF
CDR3nt: TGCAGTGCTCCCCATGGAGATACGCAGTATTTT

v_gene: TRBV5-8
j_gene: TRBJ2-3
d_gene: TRBD1
abundance: many
len: 14
CDR3aa: CASINRGYIDTQYF
CDR3nt: TGTGCCAGCATCAACAGGGGATATATCGATACGCAGTATTTT

v_gene: TRBV12-3/TRBV12-4
j_gene: TRBJ2-1
d_gene: -
abundance: few
len: 12
CDR3aa: CASTKGVDEQFF
CDR3nt: TGTGCCAGCACCAAGGGAGTCGATGAGCAGTTCTTC